Presented here are 12 T cell receptor beta chains from one specimen sequenced in a study of shared clonotypes between healthy human individuals. Only in-frame clones appear in the TCRdb table, and some are missing; sequencing was by immunoSEQ multiplex PCR. The data show roughly 2.5 million clones, with 90% to 95% seen just once and about 0.13% held by the top ten. Material: naive CD4+ T cells sorted from blood. Sample subset: CD45RA+ positively selected. Source of these receptors: a man aged 18-30 years in good health.

J is TRBJ1-1 and V is TRBV11-3, with 7 bases identical to TRBD1. Losses at the gene ends were 3 bases for V and 8 bases for J; bases not matched to a gene: 3. From germline, CDR1 is SGHNT and CDR2 YENEEA. There are 12 residues in the CDR3. The CDR3 bases are TGTGCCAGCAGCTTCAAACAGGGGGAAGCTTTCTTT. Amino acid sequence: CASSFKQGEAFF.

This chain links TRBV18 with TRBJ2-7; tentatively, D is TRBD2 (5 bases). The germline gives CDR1 KGHSH, CDR2 LQKENI. The CDR3 runs 15 residues. V was shortened by 3 bases and J by 6 bases, with 18 bases between the two germline ends. The CDR3: CASSPEGVLRTEQYF. The CDR3 DNA is TGTGCCAGCTCACCCGAGGGTGTTTTGAGAACCGAGCAGTACTTC. The variable domain in full, with the rest retrieved from reference TRBV18 and TRBJ2-7, is NAGVMQNPRHLVRRRGQEARLRCSPMKGHSHVYWYRQLPEEGLKFMVYLQKENIIDESGMPKERFSAEFPKEGPSILRIQQVVRGDSAAYFCASSPEGVLRTEQYFGPGTRLTVT.

V usage is TRBV10-1 and J usage is TRBJ1-1; the D gene is possibly TRBD1 (6 bases). CDR1 is WNHNN, CDR2 SYGVQD, per germline (reference sequence). Trimming pared 3 bases from V and 3 bases from J, leaving 11 bases between. The CDR3 extends over 14 amino acids. CDR3 in amino acids: CASSDTRGDTEAFF. The CDR3, as DNA: TGCGCCAGCAGTGATACCAGGGGTGACACTGAAGCTTTCTTT.

The V and J genes are TRBV19 and TRBJ1-5; TRBD1 might be the D (5 bases). Germline CDR1 is LNHDA and CDR2 is SQIVND (reference sequence). Trimming removed 4 bases from V and 3 bases from J, with 7 bases in between. The CDR3 is 13 residues long. In DNA, the CDR3 is TGTGCCAGTAGTACCAGGGTCAATCAGCCCCAGCATTTT. Amino acids: CASSTRVNQPQHF.

The CDR3 here is CASSYRIEVREQYF. In nucleotides, the CDR3 is TGTGCCAGCAGTTATCGGATCGAGGTCCGCGAGCAGTACTTC. The chain is built from TRBV6-9 and TRBJ2-7, with D unclear. The CDR3 contains 14 residues. V lost 2 bases to trimming and J lost 6 bases, with 14 bases between them. Looked up from germline, CDR1 is MNHGY and CDR2 is SVAAGI.

The chain uses TRBV5-1 and TRBJ1-1; 8 bases align to TRBD1. CDR3 length: 15 amino acids. The germline CDR1 and CDR2 sequences are SGHRS and YFSETQ. The trim removed 4 bases at V and 1 base at J, leaving 6 bases unmatched. CDR3 bases: TGCGCCAGCAGCAGGACAGGGATCGGGAACACTGAAGCTTTCTTT. It is translated as CASSRTGIGNTEAFF.

The chain combines TRBV5-1 with TRBJ1-2, with no clear D. Per the germline V gene, CDR1 is SGHRS and CDR2 is YFSETQ. Trimming shortened V by 0 bases and J by 3 bases, and 6 bases separated the two germline ends. The CDR3 is 13 amino acids. CDR3 nucleotides: TGCGCCAGCAGCTTGGATCTTCACTATGGCTACACCTTC. Its translation: CASSLDLHYGYTF.

This chain uses TRBV6-5 with TRBJ2-7; D perhaps matches TRBD1 (5 bases). This CDR3 is built from 11 residues. The germline V gene has CDR1 MNHEY and CDR2 SVGAGI. V was trimmed by 7 bases and J by 4 bases, leaving 8 bases between them. The CDR3 protein is CASIQGYEQYF. CDR3 bases: TGTGCCAGCATTCAGGGATACGAGCAGTACTTC.

The rearrangement joins TRBV7-2 to TRBJ2-1; D unclear. CDR3 length equals 14 residues. Deletions cut 0 bases from V and 6 bases from J, with 9 bases between. Germline V gene data show CDR1 as SGHTA and CDR2 as FQGNSA. The DNA for the CDR3 is TGTGCCAGCAGCTTAGCGAACTGGAGCAATGAGCAGTTCTTC. This sequence encodes CASSLANWSNEQFF. Full variable domain (outside the CDR3, taken from reference TRBV7-2 and TRBJ2-1): GAGVSQSPSNKVTEKGKDVELRCDPISGHTALYWYRQSLGQGLEFLIYFQGNSAPDKSGLPSDRFSAERTGGSVSTLTIQRTQQEDSAVYLCASSLANWSNEQFFGPGTRLTVL.

The J gene is TRBJ1-5, the V gene TRBV5-1; D is uncertain. This CDR3 is 15 amino acids long. Per the germline V gene, CDR1 is SGHRS and CDR2 is YFSETQ. Trimming cost V 0 bases and J 2 bases, with 9 bases left between them. The CDR3 DNA is TGCGCCAGCAGCTTGGAAGGGTACGGCAATCAGCCCCAGCATTTT. Translating gives CASSLEGYGNQPQHF.

The rearrangement links TRBV5-8 to TRBJ1-1; the D is unclear. Between the trimmed V and J ends, which lost 0 bases and 0 bases, there was a span of 9 bases. CDR3 length: 15 amino acids. Looked up from germline, CDR1 is SGHTS and CDR2 is YDEGEE. Here the CDR3 reads CASSLVRALNTEAFF. The CDR3 DNA reads TGTGCCAGCAGCTTGGTGAGGGCCCTGAACACTGAAGCTTTCTTT. Based on the CDR3 plus reference TRBV5-8 and TRBJ1-1, the full variable domain is EAGVTQSPTHLIKTRGQQATLRCSPISGHTSVYWYQQALGLGLQFLLWYDEGEERNRGNFPPRFSGRQFPNYSSELNVNALELEDSALYLCASSLVRALNTEAFFGQGTRLTVV.

The gene calls are TRBV7-9 and TRBJ2-5, with D perhaps TRBD1 (6 bases). This CDR3 is 15 amino acids long. Trimming cost V 1 base and J 5 bases, with 14 bases left between them. Germline assignment: CDR1 SEHNR and CDR2 FQNEAQ (reference sequence). The CDR3 loop reads CASSLGSGVGETQYF. CDR3 sequence (DNA): TGTGCCAGCAGCTTAGGGTCAGGGGTAGGGGAGACCCAGTACTTC. The whole variable domain, remainder taken from reference TRBV7-9 and TRBJ2-5, is DTGVSQNPRHKITKRGQNVTFRCDPISEHNRLYWYRQTLGQGPEFLTYFQNEAQLEKSRLLSDRFSAERPKGSFSTLEIQRTEQGDSAMYLCASSLGSGVGETQYFGPGTRLLVL.